Listed here are 28 T cell receptor beta chains from one sample, sequenced in a study of cytomegalovirus exposure and HLA in healthy donors. The method was immunoSEQ multiplex PCR; TCRdb's version includes in-frame clones alone and lacks a portion of them. This sample has about 110,000 clones, with more than 85% found just once. Material for sequencing was PBMCs. These receptors all come from a woman aged 18-35 years in good health and CMV-seropositive.

The chain couples TRBV5-1 to TRBJ2-7; the D gene is possibly TRBD1 (5 bases). Between the trimmed V and J ends, which lost 4 bases and 1 base, there was a span of 9 bases. The CDR3 has 13 amino acids. Germline loops: CDR1 SGHRS, CDR2 YFSETQ. The CDR3 loop reads CASSLRESYEQYF. CDR3 DNA: TGCGCCAGCAGCCTCAGGGAATCCTACGAGCAGTACTTC.

This chain uses TRBV5-1 with TRBJ2-5; TRBD1 matches 7 bases. Germline V gene data show CDR1 as SGHRS and CDR2 as YFSETQ. This CDR3 comprises 14 residues. With V trimmed by 1 base and J by 4 bases, 4 bases remained unmatched. The CDR3 is CASSLKGQRETQYF. The CDR3 DNA is TGCGCCAGCAGCTTGAAGGGACAGAGAGAGACCCAGTACTTC.

The chain carries TRBV2 and TRBJ2-7; the D is unclear. Per germline, CDR1 SNHLY and CDR2 FYNNEI. V gave up 0 bases and J gave up 7 bases, with 7 bases separating them. There are 12 residues in the CDR3. The CDR3 protein is CASSEASAEQYF. CDR3 coding DNA: TGTGCCAGCAGTGAAGCCTCCGCGGAGCAGTACTTC.

Only one count was recorded for this clone. In DNA, the CDR3 is TGTGCCAGCAGCTTAAGTGAGCACAATGAGCAGTTCTTC. Translating gives CASSLSEHNEQFF. The chain combines TRBV11-3 with TRBJ2-1, with D hard to call. Germline V gene lookup returns CDR1 SGHNT and CDR2 YENEEA. Trimming shortened V by 2 bases and J by 5 bases, and 7 bases separated the two germline ends. CDR3 length: 13 amino acids.

V gene TRBV29-1 combines with J gene TRBJ1-1; D might be TRBD1 (5 bases). The CDR3 is 13 residues long. Germline CDR1 and CDR2: SQVTM and ANQGSEA. V lost 6 bases to trimming and J lost 0 bases, with 11 bases between them. The CDR3, as DNA: TGCAGCGTGGCGGGACTCATGAACACTGAAGCTTTCTTT. It codes for CSVAGLMNTEAFF.

This clone was observed once. The chain recombines TRBV5-5 with TRBJ2-7; possibly TRBD2 for D (5 bases). This CDR3 spans 15 amino acids. Germline CDR1 SGHKS, CDR2 YYEKEE (reference sequence). V gave up 0 bases and J gave up 4 bases, with 14 bases separating them. The CDR3 DNA reads as TGTGCCAGCAGCTTGGGTAGCGTAGGCTTATACGAGCAGTACTTC. This codes for CASSLGSVGLYEQYF.

The gene calls are TRBV7-9 and TRBJ1-4; TRBD1 agrees at 8 bases. The CDR3 is made up of 14 amino acids. Germline CDR1 and CDR2: SEHNR and FQNEAQ (reference sequence). The junction had 6 bases not matched to a gene; V was cut back by 5 bases and J by 7 bases. CDR3 region: CASSLGQVGEKLFF. DNA for the CDR3: TGTGCCAGCAGCCTGGGACAGGTCGGTGAAAAACTGTTTTTT.

The chain joins TRBV14 to TRBJ2-7; D remains ambiguous. The CDR3 contains 14 residues. Trimming shortened V by 4 bases and J by 2 bases, and 12 bases separated the two germline ends. Germline-derived CDR1 and CDR2 are SGHDN and FVKESK. The CDR3 loop is CASSRFDTAYEQYF. The CDR3, as DNA: TGTGCCAGCAGCCGTTTCGACACTGCCTACGAGCAGTACTTC.

The chain carries TRBV10-3 and TRBJ1-2; 10 bases are shared with TRBD1. Germline CDR1 ENHRY, CDR2 SYGVKD. The CDR3 is 12 amino acids. Germline trimming cut 11 bases from V and 8 bases from J; bases unmatched to any gene: 8. CDR3 sequence (DNA): TGTGCCTTCCGTGGACAGGGGGACGGCTACACCTTC. It yields the protein CAFRGQGDGYTF.

This clone has just one count. The chain carries TRBV27 and TRBJ2-7; no clear D gene. Germline CDR1 is MNHEY and CDR2 is SMNVEV (reference sequence). Trimming took 8 bases from V and 3 from J, leaving 14 bases between them. This CDR3 comprises 13 residues. The CDR3 protein is CASGLGPRYEQYF. The CDR3 region has the DNA TGTGCCAGCGGCCTTGGCCCCCGCTACGAGCAGTACTTC.

The chain recombines TRBV5-4 with TRBJ2-1; 8 nucleotides align to TRBD1. The CDR3 runs to 16 residues. Germline-derived CDR1 and CDR2 are SGHNT and YYREEE (reference sequence). Unmatched junction bases numbered 9, after V lost 7 bases and J lost 0 bases. As DNA, the CDR3 is TGTGCCAGCCGACCTGACAGGGGAATCTCCTACAATGAGCAGTTCTTC. It specifies CASRPDRGISYNEQFF.

The V call is TRBV6-1, the J call TRBJ2-7; 10 positions match TRBD1. Unmatched junction bases numbered 11, after V lost 8 bases and J lost 7 bases. This CDR3 has 14 residues. Looked up from germline, CDR1 is MNHNS and CDR2 is SASEGT. DNA for the CDR3: TGTGCCAGCTGGGGCGGGACAGGGGTAGGGGAGCAGTACTTC. Translating gives CASWGGTGVGEQYF.

This clone turned up a few times. This rearrangement joins TRBV7-8 to TRBJ2-5, with TRBD1 matching over 9 bases. Germline CDR1 is SGHVS and CDR2 is FQNEAQ. This CDR3 has 16 amino acids. The trim removed 0 bases at V and 5 bases at J, leaving 7 bases unmatched. CDR3 DNA: TGTGCCAGCAGCTTAGCCGCGGGACAGGGATCGGAGACCCAGTACTTC. Its translation: CASSLAAGQGSETQYF.

The gene calls are TRBV28 and TRBJ1-5, with 7 bases matching TRBD1. J was trimmed by 6 bases and V by 4 bases; bases with no gene match: 9. The CDR3 runs 15 residues. Per germline, CDR1 MDHEN and CDR2 SYDVKM. The CDR3 spells CASSSMTGNSQPQHF. The CDR3 nucleotides are TGTGCCAGCAGTTCAATGACAGGGAACAGTCAGCCCCAGCATTTT.

This clone has just one count. The gene calls are TRBV6-1 and TRBJ2-2, with D tentatively TRBD2 (6 bases). CDR3 length: 15 amino acids. From germline, CDR1 is MNHNS and CDR2 SASEGT. V was clipped by 7 bases and J by 4 bases, with 16 bases between them. The CDR3 spells CASTKTSSFTGELFF. CDR3 nucleotide sequence: TGTGCCAGCACCAAAACTAGCAGCTTCACCGGGGAGCTGTTTTTT.

This chain links TRBV5-1 with TRBJ2-3; 12 positions agree with TRBD2. The CDR3 contains 16 residues. Germline CDR1 is SGHRS and CDR2 is YFSETQ. V dropped 0 bases and J dropped 6; count of bases not matched to a gene: 5. The CDR3 DNA reads TGCGCCAGCAGCTTGGGACTAGCGGGAGACGGGGATACGCAGTATTTT. Amino acid sequence: CASSLGLAGDGDTQYF.

The V gene is TRBV19, the J gene TRBJ1-5; the match to TRBD1 covers 8 bases. The CDR3 extends over 15 amino acids. In germline, CDR1 is LNHDA, CDR2 SQIVND (reference sequence). V shed 3 bases and J 7 bases; nucleotides not matched to a gene: 8. CDR3 sequence: CASSITGGEDQPQHF. The DNA of the CDR3 is TGTGCCAGTAGTATCACAGGGGGAGAGGACCAGCCCCAGCATTTT.

This clone was recorded once. The chain combines TRBV7-3 with TRBJ2-1; 8 positions agree with TRBD1. The CDR3 is 13 residues long. Germline assignment: CDR1 SGHTA and CDR2 FQGTGA. V trimming: 5 bases; J trimming: 6 bases; junction bases outside the gene matches: 3. The CDR3 sequence is CASSRGQVNEQFF. In nucleotides, the CDR3 is TGTGCCAGCAGCAGGGGACAGGTCAATGAGCAGTTCTTC.

The chain uses TRBV5-1 and TRBJ1-2; TRBD1 might be the D (5 bases). V lost 4 bases and J 9 bases, leaving 22 bases between the germline ends. From germline, CDR1 is SGHRS and CDR2 YFSETQ. This CDR3 comprises 15 residues. CDR3 nucleotides: TGCGCCAGCAGCCCGAGATACGAGACAAAGGGGAGCTACACCTTC. Its translation is CASSPRYETKGSYTF.

The chain joins TRBV7-8 to TRBJ2-3, with 10 bases lining up with TRBD1. Germline CDR1 and CDR2: SGHVS and FQNEAQ. After removal of 2 bases from V and 3 bases from J, the junction contained 2 bases not matched to a gene. The CDR3 contains 15 residues. CDR3 region: CASSLRTGGTDTQYF. The CDR3 nucleotides are TGTGCCAGCAGCTTAAGGACAGGGGGAACAGATACGCAGTATTTT.

The rearrangement joins TRBV14 to TRBJ1-1; maybe TRBD1 (5 bases). The CDR3 consists of 15 residues. The germline V and J ends were trimmed by 4 bases and 0 bases, with 12 bases remaining between them. Germline CDR1 SGHDN, CDR2 FVKESK. The CDR3 loop is CASSLQGTMNTEAFF. The CDR3 coding sequence is TGTGCCAGCAGCCTCCAGGGAACCATGAACACTGAAGCTTTCTTT.

This chain uses TRBV29-1 with TRBJ2-7; possibly TRBD2 for D (5 bases). V was shortened by 4 bases and J by 5 bases, with 12 bases between the two germline ends. Germline V gives CDR1 SQVTM, CDR2 ANQGSEA. The CDR3 runs to 12 residues. In DNA form, the CDR3 reads TGCAGCGTTGGGCGAGGGATCAACGAGCAGTACTTC. It yields the protein CSVGRGINEQYF.

V usage is TRBV18 and J usage is TRBJ1-1; D is unresolved. V lost 0 bases to trimming and J lost 0 bases, with 8 bases between them. Germline V lookup: CDR1 KGHSH, CDR2 LQKENI. The CDR3 runs 15 residues. This chain's CDR3 is CASSPPSALNTEAFF. As DNA, the CDR3 is TGTGCCAGCTCACCACCGTCAGCGCTGAACACTGAAGCTTTCTTT. The complete variable domain, with remaining parts taken from reference TRBV18 and TRBJ1-1, reads NAGVMQNPRHLVRRRGQEARLRCSPMKGHSHVYWYRQLPEEGLKFMVYLQKENIIDESGMPKERFSAEFPKEGPSILRIQQVVRGDSAAYFCASSPPSALNTEAFFGQGTRLTVV.

J is TRBJ1-5 and V is TRBV9; D is possibly TRBD1 (6 bases). This CDR3 contains 13 residues. The germline V and J ends were trimmed by 3 bases and 6 bases, with 10 bases remaining between them. Germline V gene data show CDR1 as SGDLS and CDR2 as YYNGEE. The CDR3 loop is CASSGTGSQPQHF. The CDR3 DNA sequence: TGTGCCAGCAGCGGAACAGGGAGTCAGCCCCAGCATTTT.

The chain has TRBV21-1 and TRBJ1-5. TRBV21-1 is flagged as a pseudogene. This CDR3 is 15 amino acids long. CDR3 protein: CASSNSGLSNQPQHF. The DNA of the CDR3 is TGTGCCAGCAGCAACTCGGGGTTAAGCAATCAGCCCCAGCATTTT.

This clone was observed once. V and J are TRBV30 and TRBJ1-1; 8 nucleotides line up with TRBD1. This CDR3 region has 12 residues. Germline values: CDR1 GTSNPN, CDR2 SVGIG (reference sequence). J gave up 4 bases and V 5 bases, and 3 bases lay outside the gene matches. As DNA, the CDR3 is TGTGCCTGGGTTACAGGGGGCACTGAAGCTTTCTTT. This sequence encodes CAWVTGGTEAFF.

This clone has a single count. The chain joins TRBV27 to TRBJ1-1, with 8 bases identical to TRBD1. From germline, CDR1 is MNHEY and CDR2 SMNVEV (reference sequence). This CDR3 has 15 amino acids. Unmatched junction bases numbered 1, after V lost 0 bases and J lost 1 base. The CDR3: CASSLSGTGNTEAFF. DNA of the CDR3: TGTGCCAGCAGTTTATCCGGGACAGGGAACACTGAAGCTTTCTTT.

The rearrangement uses TRBV4-2 and TRBJ1-2, with 8 bases lining up with TRBD1. This CDR3 region has 16 residues. CDR1 and CDR2 (germline): LGHNA, YNFKEQ. The V gene end was trimmed by 1 base and the J gene end by 5 bases; junction bases not matched to a gene: 9. CDR3 protein: CASSQGRDRPIYGYTF. The CDR3, as DNA: TGTGCCAGCAGCCAAGGGCGGGACAGGCCGATTTATGGCTACACCTTC.